A single sample gave rise to the 11 T cell receptor beta chains below, sequenced in a study of T cells in Graves' hyperthyroidism and ophthalmopathy. TCR beta CDR3 sequences were amplified from RNA transcripts. With the HTBI primer set, the TCR CDR3 went through a first round of RT-PCR. TCRdb re-derived calls from the multiplex PCR reads in MiXCR, one entry per CDR3 protein. The table has hundreds of thousands of distinct CDR3 sequences, more than 11% seen once. The specimen was blood. These receptors all come from a woman aged 25 to 45 with Graves' hyperthyroidism that later progressed to Graves' ophthalmopathy.

Ten or more counts support this clonotype. The gene calls are TRBV3-1 and TRBJ2-7; D might be TRBD1 or TRBD2, each matching 5 bases. Germline V gene data show CDR1 as LGHDT and CDR2 as YNNKEL (reference sequence). Trimming cost V 3 bases and J 9 bases, with 18 bases left between them. The CDR3 covers 14 residues. CDR3 in DNA: TGTGCCAGCAGCCATCCCCGGGACGTGTTGGGGCAGTACTTC. Its translation: CASSHPRDVLGQYF.

In this sample, this clonotype turned up a few times. V and J are TRBV18 and TRBJ2-6; perhaps D is TRBD1 or TRBD2 (5 bases each). CDR1 and CDR2 (germline): KGHSH, LQKENI. Between the trimmed V and J ends, which lost 1 base and 0 bases, there was a span of 10 bases. The CDR3 extends over 17 amino acids. Here the CDR3 DNA reads TGTGCCAGCTCACCACGGGACGTGAGCTCTGGGGCCAACGTCCTGACTTTC. This encodes CASSPRDVSSGANVLTF.

This clonotype was seen at least ten times. The V call is TRBV30, the J call TRBJ1-1; D gene uncertain. The CDR3 spans 12 residues. Per germline, CDR1 GTSNPN and CDR2 SVGIG (reference sequence). CDR3 region: CAGMGPYAEAFF. CDR3 coding DNA: TGTGCGGGGATGGGCCCCTACGCTGAAGCTTTCTTT.

This clonotype was seen only a few times. The rearrangement uses TRBV6-1 and TRBJ2-1; unclear D gene. Germline CDR1 MNHNS, CDR2 SASEGT. With 1 base removed from V and 15 bases from J, the gap between germline ends came to 16 bases. The CDR3 is 13 amino acids. CDR3 region: CASSEGAEKWRFF. DNA of the CDR3: TGTGCCAGCAGTGAAGGGGCTGAGAAGTGGCGGTTCTTC.

The V gene is TRBV27, the J gene TRBJ2-1; TRBD2 might be the D (6 bases). Germline lookup yields CDR1 MNHEY and CDR2 SMNVEV (reference sequence). With 0 bases removed from V and 2 bases from J, the gap between germline ends came to 8 bases. The CDR3 spans 15 residues. The CDR3 region is CASSLSSGTYNEQFF. The CDR3 DNA reads TGTGCCAGCAGTTTATCTAGCGGAACCTACAATGAGCAGTTCTTC.

This clonotype appeared many times. V and J are TRBV5-1 and TRBJ2-2; 10 nucleotides line up with TRBD1. The CDR3 covers 14 residues. Unmatched junction bases numbered 2, after V lost 3 bases and J lost 6 bases. Germline V gene data show CDR1 as SGHRS and CDR2 as YFSETQ. CDR3 nucleotides: TGCGCCAGCAGCTCGGACAGGGGGTCCGGGGAGCTGTTTTTT. It specifies CASSSDRGSGELFF.

This clonotype was detected ten times or more. This chain joins TRBV27 and TRBJ1-6; no definite D call. Germline V CDR1 and CDR2: MNHEY, SMNVEV (reference sequence). Trimming took 0 bases from V and 7 from J, leaving 10 bases between them. The CDR3 is 15 amino acids. The CDR3 sequence is CASSLSGEWNSPLHF. In DNA, the CDR3 is TGTGCCAGCAGTTTATCCGGAGAGTGGAATTCACCCCTCCACTTT.

Ten or more counts support this clonotype. The gene calls are TRBV7-9 and TRBJ2-3; 11 bases align to TRBD2. This CDR3 contains 16 residues. In germline, CDR1 is SEHNR, CDR2 FQNEAQ (reference sequence). Trimming at V came to 5 bases and at J to 6 bases, leaving 10 bases not matched to a gene. CDR3 sequence: CASSLSGRALPDTQYF. The CDR3 DNA follows: TGTGCCAGCAGCCTTAGCGGGAGGGCCTTACCCGATACGCAGTATTTT.

This clonotype appeared many times. This chain uses TRBV12-5 with TRBJ2-7; 13 nucleotides align to TRBD2. Germline V gives CDR1 LGHNT, CDR2 FRNRAP. This CDR3 has 15 residues. J gave up 4 bases and V 7 bases, and 7 bases lay outside the gene matches. The DNA for the CDR3 is TGTGCTAGTGTGGTAGGACTAGCGGGAGATTACGAGCAGTACTTC. This encodes CASVVGLAGDYEQYF.

In its sample, this clonotype was seen many times. This sequence joins TRBV2 and TRBJ2-5, with a tentative D call TRBD1 (5 bases). CDR3 length equals 12 residues. Germline CDR1 is SNHLY and CDR2 is FYNNEI. Deletions cut 8 bases from V and 4 bases from J, with 11 bases between. DNA of the CDR3: TGTGCCAGCGGGGCAGAGGCAGAGACCCAGTACTTC. Translated, it gives CASGAEAETQYF.

This clonotype has a handful of counts. The rearrangement links TRBV7-9 to TRBJ2-7; tentatively, D is TRBD2 (7 bases). Germline V gives CDR1 SEHNR, CDR2 FQNEAQ (reference sequence). CDR3 length equals 16 residues. V was clipped by 5 bases and J by 7 bases, with 24 bases between them. CDR3 bases: TGTGCCAGCAGCAGCGGGACACAGTCCCCAGCGGGGGAGCAGTACTTC. Its translation is CASSSGTQSPAGEQYF.